The 26 T cell receptor beta chains below all came from one sample that was sequenced in a study of T cells after yellow fever vaccination. One entry per CDR3 protein results from TCRdb running MiXCR on the 5' RACE reads. This sample has 550,000 or so distinct CDR3 sequences, with under 25% found just once. The sample was PBMCs, taken 15 days after the yellow fever booster vaccination. The receptors were gathered from a man aged 30 to 45 who received the YFV17D yellow fever vaccine.

The chain uses TRBV29-1 and TRBJ2-6; no clear D. CDR1 and CDR2 from the germline V gene are SQVTM and ANQGSEA. This CDR3 contains 14 residues. Trimming took off 4 bases at V and 0 bases at J, with 7 bases between the two ends. CDR3: CSVGGSSGANVLTF. The CDR3 coding sequence is TGCAGCGTTGGGGGATCCTCTGGGGCCAACGTCCTGACTTTC.

This clonotype has only a few counts. The chain combines TRBV18 with TRBJ2-4; 9 positions agree with TRBD1. Trimming cost V 1 base and J 7 bases; bases outside gene matches: 2. The CDR3 sequence is 14 residues long. Germline CDR1 and CDR2: KGHSH and LQKENI. CDR3 protein: CASSPQGQGNIQYF. The CDR3 DNA reads TGTGCCAGCTCACCACAAGGACAGGGGAACATTCAGTACTTC.

CDR3 bases: TGTGCCAGCTCACCGACAGACCTCACAGATACGCAGTATTTT. This encodes CASSPTDLTDTQYF. J is TRBJ2-3 and V is TRBV18; a possible D gene is TRBD1 (5 bases). Trimming cost V 3 bases and J 2 bases, with 9 bases left between them. This CDR3 is built from 14 residues. Germline CDR1 KGHSH, CDR2 LQKENI. The variable domain in full, completed from reference TRBV18 and TRBJ2-3, reads NAGVMQNPRHLVRRRGQEARLRCSPMKGHSHVYWYRQLPEEGLKFMVYLQKENIIDESGMPKERFSAEFPKEGPSILRIQQVVRGDSAAYFCASSPTDLTDTQYFGPGTRLTVL.

The chain is built from TRBV28 and TRBJ2-7; perhaps TRBD2 as D (6 bases). This CDR3 is 14 amino acids long. Germline CDR1 reads MDHEN; CDR2 reads SYDVKM. The V end lost 5 bases, the J end lost 0 bases, and 11 bases lay between the germline ends. The chain's CDR3 is CASSPRDFSYEQYF. In nucleotides, the CDR3 is TGTGCCAGCAGTCCGAGGGACTTCTCCTACGAGCAGTACTTC.

The J gene is TRBJ1-3, the V gene TRBV5-5; D may be TRBD1 (5 bases). Germline-derived CDR1 and CDR2 are SGHKS and YYEKEE (reference sequence). V lost 4 bases, J lost 4 bases, and 12 bases lay in between. The CDR3 runs 14 residues. Here the CDR3 reads CASSPGGGGNTIYF. The CDR3 region has the DNA TGTGCCAGCAGCCCCGGGGGGGGAGGAAACACCATATATTTT.

The chain recombines TRBV18 with TRBJ2-3; a weak D match, TRBD1 (6 bases). This CDR3 spans 15 amino acids. V lost 2 bases and J lost 2, with 11 bases in between. The germline V gene encodes CDR1 KGHSH and CDR2 LQKENI. CDR3 loop: CASSPTQGLTDTQYF. Here the CDR3 DNA reads TGTGCCAGCTCACCAACTCAGGGGCTCACAGATACGCAGTATTTT.

In this sample, this clonotype turned up many times. The chain uses TRBV3-1 and TRBJ2-6; D gene ambiguous. Deletions cut 6 bases from V and 4 bases from J, with 4 bases between. Germline loops: CDR1 LGHDT, CDR2 YNNKEL (reference sequence). The CDR3 extends over 12 amino acids. CDR3 region: CASRAGANVLTF. DNA for the CDR3: TGTGCCAGCAGGGCCGGGGCCAACGTCCTGACTTTC.

The count of this clonotype is one. The genes are TRBV18 and TRBJ2-7; D is undetermined. The ends were cut back, 3 bases at V and 6 bases at J, with 12 bases in the middle. CDR3 length: 13 residues. Per the germline V gene, CDR1 is KGHSH and CDR2 is LQKENI. The CDR3 region has the DNA TGTGCCAGCTCACCCGACACTCTATCCGAGCAGTACTTC. As protein: CASSPDTLSEQYF.

V is TRBV4-3 and J is TRBJ2-7; maybe TRBD1 (6 bases). The CDR3 is made up of 13 amino acids. Germline CDR1 reads LGHNA; CDR2 reads YSLEER. V was clipped by 4 bases and J by 7 bases, with 14 bases between them. The CDR3: CASSPSTGWEQYF. The DNA for the CDR3 is TGCGCCAGCAGCCCCAGCACAGGGTGGGAGCAGTACTTC.

There are a few counts of this clonotype. The genes are TRBV7-2 and TRBJ2-1; D not certain. Germline V lookup: CDR1 SGHTA, CDR2 FQGNSA. Trimming took off 1 base at V and 4 bases at J, with 8 bases between the two ends. The length of the CDR3 is 14 residues. CDR3 sequence (DNA): TGTGCCAGCAGCTTAGAGGTTTTTTACAATGAGCAGTTCTTC. Its translation: CASSLEVFYNEQFF.

The CDR3 protein is CASSFLLNTGELFF. The CDR3 DNA reads as TGTGCCAGCAGCTTTTTACTGAACACCGGGGAGCTGTTTTTT. The gene calls are TRBV7-3 and TRBJ2-2; D gene unclear. V was pared by 3 bases and J by 1 base, with 6 bases between. The CDR3 is 14 amino acids. The germline V gene encodes CDR1 SGHTA and CDR2 FQGTGA.

This clonotype was observed a few times. The chain links TRBV11-2 to TRBJ2-3, with TRBD2 identical over 12 bases. The CDR3 extends over 19 amino acids. Germline V gives CDR1 SGHAT, CDR2 FQNNGV. V was clipped by 1 base and J by 13 bases; unmatched bases: 21. The CDR3 DNA reads as TGTGCCAGCAGCTTAGTGGGTATAGGACTAGCGGGACGAACCTCAGTGGAGTATTTT. Protein product: CASSLVGIGLAGRTSVEYF.

The CDR3 DNA follows: TGTGCCATCCAAGGGGGCTTCACAGATACGCAGTATTTT. It encodes CAIQGGFTDTQYF. This sequence joins TRBV24-1 and TRBJ2-3; 7 bases line up with TRBD1. V shed 11 bases, J shed 2 bases, and the junction held 6 bases outside the gene matches. Looked up from germline, CDR1 is KGHDR and CDR2 is SFDVKD. The CDR3 totals 13 residues.

This clonotype was counted only a few times. The CDR3 here is CAISKPAGDGNEQFF. The CDR3 DNA follows: TGTGCCATCAGTAAACCAGCGGGAGATGGAAATGAGCAGTTCTTC. The V gene is TRBV10-3, the J gene TRBJ2-1; 8 bases match TRBD2. Losses at the gene ends were 5 bases for V and 7 bases for J; bases not matched to a gene: 10. There are 15 residues in the CDR3. Germline CDR1 reads ENHRY; CDR2 reads SYGVKD.

The chain combines TRBV4-3 with TRBJ2-3; 9 nucleotides align to TRBD2. Trimming at V came to 1 base and at J to 2 bases, leaving 4 bases not matched to a gene. Germline V gene lookup returns CDR1 LGHNA and CDR2 YSLEER. This CDR3 is 16 amino acids long. CDR3 amino acids: CASSQVRLAATDTQYF. For the CDR3, the DNA is TGCGCCAGCAGCCAAGTTCGACTAGCGGCCACAGATACGCAGTATTTT.

V gene TRBV7-9 combines with J gene TRBJ2-7, with 9 bases lining up with TRBD1. J lost 4 bases, V lost 6 bases, and 13 bases had no gene match. CDR1 and CDR2 from the germline V gene are SEHNR and FQNEAQ (reference sequence). The CDR3 runs 16 residues. The CDR3 sequence: CASSPLPGTGPYEQYF. The DNA for the CDR3 is TGTGCCAGCAGTCCCCTACCCGGGACAGGGCCGTACGAGCAGTACTTC.

V usage is TRBV7-9 and J usage is TRBJ2-5; D is unclear. The ends were cut back, 6 bases at V and 5 bases at J, with 7 bases in the middle. The germline gives CDR1 SEHNR, CDR2 FQNEAQ (reference sequence). This CDR3 region has 11 residues. CDR3 DNA: TGTGCCAGCAGACGGCTCGAGACCCAGTACTTC. This sequence encodes CASRRLETQYF.

The V gene is TRBV20-1, the J gene TRBJ2-5; D may be TRBD2 (7 bases). CDR3 size: 13 residues. V lost 4 bases and J 3 bases, leaving 12 bases between the germline ends. CDR1 and CDR2 (germline): DFQATT, SNEGSKA (reference sequence). The DNA for the CDR3 is TGCAGTGCTACACGGGGGGCGAAAGAGACCCAGTACTTC. Its protein product is CSATRGAKETQYF.

This clonotype was observed a handful of times. The CDR3 region has the DNA TGCGCCAGCAGCCCTGCGCCTGGGCTTCGAGACGAGCAGTACTTC. Amino acid sequence: CASSPAPGLRDEQYF. The chain uses TRBV5-1 and TRBJ2-7, with D unclear. The CDR3 is 15 amino acids. V was cut by 4 bases and J by 5 bases, with 19 bases left in between. Germline V CDR1 and CDR2: SGHRS, YFSETQ. Full variable domain (missing parts from reference TRBV5-1 and TRBJ2-7): KAGVTQTPRYLIKTRGQQVTLSCSPISGHRSVSWYQQTPGQGLQFLFEYFSETQRNKGNFPGRFSGRQFSNSRSEMNVSTLELGDSALYLCASSPAPGLRDEQYFGPGTRLTVT.

This clonotype was picked up one time. The chain couples TRBV28 to TRBJ1-2; 7 bases match TRBD1. This CDR3 has 12 residues. The germline V gene has CDR1 MDHEN and CDR2 SYDVKM. Trimming took 6 bases from V and 11 from J; bases not matched to a gene: 9. CDR3 protein: CASRINRGGYTF. CDR3 in DNA: TGTGCCAGCAGAATAAACAGGGGCGGATACACCTTC.

The chain joins TRBV9 to TRBJ1-5, with D uncertain. This CDR3 region has 15 residues. Germline loops: CDR1 SGDLS, CDR2 YYNGEE. Trimming removed 2 bases from V and 2 bases from J, with 11 bases in between. The chain's CDR3 is CASSVSWEGNQPQHF. The DNA for the CDR3 is TGTGCCAGCAGCGTCTCATGGGAGGGCAATCAGCCCCAGCATTTT.

A few counts support this clonotype. The V gene is TRBV19, the J gene TRBJ2-5, with unresolved D. This CDR3 has 14 residues. Germline V gives CDR1 LNHDA, CDR2 SQIVND (reference sequence). V was shortened by 8 bases and J by 5 bases, with 18 bases between the two germline ends. The DNA for the CDR3 is TGTGCCAGTTCCATGAGTTTGGGGATGGAGACCCAGTACTTC. As protein: CASSMSLGMETQYF.

This chain uses TRBV20-1 with TRBJ2-5, with D perhaps TRBD2 (6 bases). The CDR3 runs to 11 residues. From germline, CDR1 is DFQATT and CDR2 SNEGSKA (reference sequence). CDR3 sequence: CSGGWQETQYF. CDR3 sequence (DNA): TGCAGCGGAGGGTGGCAAGAGACCCAGTACTTC.

This clonotype was found a few times. The V call is TRBV27, the J call TRBJ1-4; tentative D call: TRBD1 (6 bases). This CDR3 region has 15 residues. The germline CDR1 and CDR2 sequences are MNHEY and SMNVEV (reference sequence). Trimming pared 6 bases from V and 3 bases from J, leaving 14 bases between. The CDR3 protein is CASSPLGGSNEKLFF. The CDR3 DNA follows: TGTGCCAGCAGCCCTCTTGGGGGCTCTAATGAAAAACTGTTTTTT.

This clonotype appeared many times. V gene TRBV3-1 combines with J gene TRBJ1-4; D gene ambiguous. The CDR3 consists of 15 residues. Looked up from germline, CDR1 is LGHDT and CDR2 is YNNKEL (reference sequence). V was shortened by 4 bases and J by 8 bases, with 17 bases between the two germline ends. The CDR3 sequence is CASSPVGSRGEKLFF. The DNA for the CDR3 is TGTGCCAGCAGCCCAGTGGGCAGTCGAGGGGAAAAACTGTTTTTT.

The chain recombines TRBV7-8 with TRBJ2-1, with 9 bases fitting TRBD1. Germline lookup yields CDR1 SGHVS and CDR2 FQNEAQ. CDR3 length equals 14 residues. V dropped 5 bases and J dropped 7; count of bases not matched to a gene: 6. CDR3 nucleotide sequence: TGTGCCAGCAGCAGCAGGACAGGGGATAATGAGCAGTTCTTC. It translates to CASSSRTGDNEQFF.